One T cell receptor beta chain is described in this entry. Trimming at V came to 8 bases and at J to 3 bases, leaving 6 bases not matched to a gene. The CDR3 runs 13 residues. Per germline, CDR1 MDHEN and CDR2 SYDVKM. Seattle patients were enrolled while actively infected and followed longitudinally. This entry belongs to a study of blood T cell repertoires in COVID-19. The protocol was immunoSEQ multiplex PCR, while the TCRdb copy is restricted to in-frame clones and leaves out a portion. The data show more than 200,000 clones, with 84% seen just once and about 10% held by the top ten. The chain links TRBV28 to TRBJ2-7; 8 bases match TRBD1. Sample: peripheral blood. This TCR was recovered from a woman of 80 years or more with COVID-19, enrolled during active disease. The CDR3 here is CASRTGTLYEQYF. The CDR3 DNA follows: TGTGCCAGCCGGACAGGGACACTCTACGAGCAGTACTTC.